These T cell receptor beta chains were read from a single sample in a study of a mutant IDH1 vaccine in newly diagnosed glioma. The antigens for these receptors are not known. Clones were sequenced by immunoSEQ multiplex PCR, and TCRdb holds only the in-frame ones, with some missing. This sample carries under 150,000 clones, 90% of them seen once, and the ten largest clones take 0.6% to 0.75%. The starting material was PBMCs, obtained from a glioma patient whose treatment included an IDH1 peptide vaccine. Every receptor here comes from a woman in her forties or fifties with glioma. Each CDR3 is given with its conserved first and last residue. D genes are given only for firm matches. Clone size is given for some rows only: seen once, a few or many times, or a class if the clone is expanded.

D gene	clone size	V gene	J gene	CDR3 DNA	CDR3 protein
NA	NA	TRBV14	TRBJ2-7	TGTGCCAGCAGCCAAGATATAATTTACGAGCAGTACTTC	CASSQDIIYEQYF
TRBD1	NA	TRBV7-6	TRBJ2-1	TGTGCCAGCAGCCTAGCCCGGGACAGTCTCAATGAGCAGTTCTTC	CASSLARDSLNEQFF
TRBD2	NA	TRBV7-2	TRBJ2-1	TGTGCCAGCAGCCCCCGCCGGGAGGGTTACAATGAGCAGTTCTTC	CASSPRREGYNEQFF
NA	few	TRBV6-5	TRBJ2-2	TGTGCCAGCAGTTACTGGGCTTCTACCGGGGAGCTGTTTTTT	CASSYWASTGELFF
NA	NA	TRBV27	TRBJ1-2	TGTGCCAGCAGCACCGTGGGGGGGAACTATGGCTACACCTTC	CASSTVGGNYGYTF
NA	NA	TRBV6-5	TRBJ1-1	TGTGCCAGCAGCGGTGCGTACGCGACTGAAGCTTTCTTT	CASSGAYATEAFF
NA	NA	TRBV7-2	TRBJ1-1	TGTGCCAGCAGCCCGAGTACCGTGAACACTGAAGCTTTCTTT	CASSPSTVNTEAFF
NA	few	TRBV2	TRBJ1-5	TGTGCCAGCAATGCGGGGTCGAGCAATCAGCCCCAGCATTTT	CASNAGSSNQPQHF
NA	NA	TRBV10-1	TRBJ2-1	TGCGCCAGCAGCGAAGGACCGTACAATGAGCAGTTCTTC	CASSEGPYNEQFF
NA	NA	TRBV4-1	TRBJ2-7	TGCGCCAGCAGCCAAGACTGGGGACTCACCTACGAGCAGTACTTC	CASSQDWGLTYEQYF
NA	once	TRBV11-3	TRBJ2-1	TGTGCCAGCAGCTTATCCCAACAGTTCCACAATGAGCAGTTCTTC	CASSLSQQFHNEQFF
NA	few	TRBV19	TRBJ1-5	TGTGCCAGTAATGAGGGGGGAATCAGCAATCAGCCCCAGCATTTT	CASNEGGISNQPQHF
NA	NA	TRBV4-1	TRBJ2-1	TGCGCCAGCAGCCAAGAGTACCAACGGGACAATGAGCAGTTCTTC	CASSQEYQRDNEQFF
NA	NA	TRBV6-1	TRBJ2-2	TGTGCCAGCAGCTTTACCGGGGAGCTGTTTTTT	CASSFTGELFF
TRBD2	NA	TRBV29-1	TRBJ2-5	TGCAGCGTTCTATCGGGAGGAGAGACCCAGTACTTC	CSVLSGGETQYF
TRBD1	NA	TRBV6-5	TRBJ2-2	TGTGCCAGCAGGACCCTGACAGGGCGAGCCGGGGAGCTGTTTTTT	CASRTLTGRAGELFF
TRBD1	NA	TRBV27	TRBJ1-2	TGTGCCAGCAGTTTTGGACAGGAGTATGGCTACACCTTC	CASSFGQEYGYTF
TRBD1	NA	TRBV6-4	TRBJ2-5	TGTGCCAGCAGACCGGACAGGGTGGACGAGACCCAGTACTTC	CASRPDRVDETQYF
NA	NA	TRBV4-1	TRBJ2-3	TGCGCCAGCAGGGGACTGGGAGCGGAGGGGATGGCAGATACGCAGTATTTT	CASRGLGAEGMADTQYF
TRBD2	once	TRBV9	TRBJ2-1	TGTGCCAGCAGCAAAGACTGGACAGGTACTAGCGGGAGCGTCTCGGAGCAGTTCTTC	CASSKDWTGTSGSVSEQFF
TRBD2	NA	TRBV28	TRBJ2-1	TGTGCCAGCAGTGTAGCTAGCGGACCATACAATGAGCAGTTCTTC	CASSVASGPYNEQFF
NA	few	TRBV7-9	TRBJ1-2	TGTGCCAGCAGCGTGGTGTATGGCTACACCTTC	CASSVVYGYTF
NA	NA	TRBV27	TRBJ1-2	TGTGCCAGCAGTTCCTCCCCATGGGGTGCCTATGGCTACACCTTC	CASSSSPWGAYGYTF
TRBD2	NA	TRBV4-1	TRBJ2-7	TGCGCCAGCAGCCAAGCGACTAGCGGGGGGCGAGCCTCTAGGCAGTACTTC	CASSQATSGGRASRQYF
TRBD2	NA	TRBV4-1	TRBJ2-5	TGCGCCAGCAGCCATCCGGGACTAGCTTATGAGACCCGGTACTTC	CASSHPGLAYETRYF
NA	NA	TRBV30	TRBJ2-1	TGTGCCTGGAGTGGGTCCTACAATGAGCAGTTCTTC	CAWSGSYNEQFF
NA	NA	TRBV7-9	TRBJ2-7	TGTGCCAGCAGCTCGGTCGGGTCCTTTTACGAGCAGTACTTC	CASSSVGSFYEQYF
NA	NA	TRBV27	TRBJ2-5	TGTGCCAGCAGTCTCAACGGGGTAGAGACCCAGTACTTC	CASSLNGVETQYF
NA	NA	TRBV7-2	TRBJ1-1	TGTGCCAGCAGCTTTCATATGAACACTGAAGCTTTCTTT	CASSFHMNTEAFF
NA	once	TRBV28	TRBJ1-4	TGTGCCAGCAGTTTAGGTAACGGAAAACTCTTTTTT	CASSLGNGKLFF
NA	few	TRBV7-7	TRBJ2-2	TGTGCTAGCAGCTTAGGATATTTCCCCACCGGGGAGCTGTTTTTT	CASSLGYFPTGELFF
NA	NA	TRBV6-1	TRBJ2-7	TGTGCCAGCAGTAGAGGACGTTATGATTCCTACGAGCAGTACTTC	CASSRGRYDSYEQYF
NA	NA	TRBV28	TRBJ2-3	TGTGCCAGCCCGTCTCGGCGGGGAACTAGCACAGATACGCAGTATTTT	CASPSRRGTSTDTQYF
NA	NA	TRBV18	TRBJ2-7	TGTGCCAGCTCGCCCGATACAGGAACCTACGAGCAGTACTTC	CASSPDTGTYEQYF
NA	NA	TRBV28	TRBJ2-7	TGTGCCAGCAGTTCATACTACGAGCAGTACTTC	CASSSYYEQYF
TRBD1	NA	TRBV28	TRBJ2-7	TGTGCCAGCAGTACTGGGACAGGTATTTACGAGCAGTACTTC	CASSTGTGIYEQYF
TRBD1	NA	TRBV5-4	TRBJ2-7	TGTGCCAGCAGCCCGAACAGGGGGTACGAGCAGTACTTC	CASSPNRGYEQYF
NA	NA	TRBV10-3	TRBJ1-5	TGCGCATCCACGACGGGAGGGCTGAGCAATCAGCCCCAGCATTTT	CASTTGGLSNQPQHF
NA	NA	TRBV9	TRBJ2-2	TGTGCCAGCAGCGCCGGGACTAACACCGGGGAGCTGTTTTTT	CASSAGTNTGELFF
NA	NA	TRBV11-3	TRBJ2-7	TGTGCCAGCAGCTTAAATTTTGGAGTTATCGGATACTCCTACGAGCAGTACTTC	CASSLNFGVIGYSYEQYF
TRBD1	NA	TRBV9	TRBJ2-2	TGTGCCAGCAGCCAGACAGGGTCAGGCGGGGAGCTGTTTTTT	CASSQTGSGGELFF